The TCR beta chain described here comes from a study of CD8+ T cells in alopecia areata. Peripheral blood, together with lesional scalp punch biopsies, was collected from alopecia areata patients. Worth noting for this clone: Its antigen remains unidentified.

With V trimmed by 4 bases and J by 2 bases, 7 bases remained unmatched. Per the germline V gene, CDR1 is SEHNR and CDR2 is FQNEAQ (reference sequence). This CDR3 is built from 16 residues. Isolated RNA was reverse transcribed into cDNA used as the sequencing template. Here immunoSEQ multiplex PCR was the method, and the copy in TCRdb shows in-frame clones only, minus some. Among about 140,000 clones listed, roughly three fifths were seen once. Study findings and constraints: Alphabeta T cells residing in normal skin are also sequenced in scalp samples.

The sequences come from CD4+ T cells sorted from blood, collected at week 0. This chain joins TRBV7-9 and TRBJ2-7; TRBD1 aligns across 11 bases. The clonotype was recovered from a human donor with alopecia areata. The CDR3 nucleotides read TGTGCCAGCAGCTACCACGGGACAGGGGGAACCTACGAGCAGTACTTC. It is translated as CASSYHGTGGTYEQYF.